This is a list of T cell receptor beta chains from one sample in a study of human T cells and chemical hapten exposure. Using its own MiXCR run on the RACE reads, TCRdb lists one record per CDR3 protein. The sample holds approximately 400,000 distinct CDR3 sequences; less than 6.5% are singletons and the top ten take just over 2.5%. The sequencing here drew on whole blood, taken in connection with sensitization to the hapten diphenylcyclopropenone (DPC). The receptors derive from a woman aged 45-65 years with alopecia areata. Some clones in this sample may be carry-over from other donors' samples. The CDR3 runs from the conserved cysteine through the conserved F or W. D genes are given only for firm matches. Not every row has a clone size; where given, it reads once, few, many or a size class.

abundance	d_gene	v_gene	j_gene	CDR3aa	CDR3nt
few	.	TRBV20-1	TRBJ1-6	CSAHAAFRTAYNSPLHF	TGCAGTGCCCACGCCGCTTTCAGGACAGCCTATAATTCACCCCTCCACTTT
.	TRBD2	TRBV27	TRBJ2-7	CASSSGGGAYEQYF	TGTGCCAGCAGTTCCGGCGGGGGGGCCTACGAGCAGTACTTC
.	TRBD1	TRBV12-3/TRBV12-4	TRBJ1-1	CASSLDPTGDTEAFF	TGTGCCAGCAGTTTAGATCCAACAGGGGATACTGAAGCTTTCTTT
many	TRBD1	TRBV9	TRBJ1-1	CASSDPTGGMNTEAFF	TGTGCCAGCTCTGACCCGACAGGGGGGATGAACACTGAAGCTTTCTTT
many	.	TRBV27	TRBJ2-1	CASTNSFLEQFF	TGTGCCAGCACCAACAGCTTCCTCGAGCAGTTCTTC
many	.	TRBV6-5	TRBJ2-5	CASSNEGTRETQYF	TGTGCCAGCAGCAACGAGGGGACGAGAGAGACCCAGTACTTC
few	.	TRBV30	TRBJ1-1	CAVGARRGGAFF	TGTGCCGTAGGGGCCCGCCGAGGAGGAGCTTTCTTT
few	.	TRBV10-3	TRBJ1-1	CAISESESNGKAFF	TGTGCCATCAGTGAGTCGGAGTCAAATGGCAAAGCTTTCTTT
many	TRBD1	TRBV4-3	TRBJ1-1	CASSPGDRGPTTEAFF	TGCGCCAGCAGCCCAGGGGACAGGGGGCCTACCACTGAAGCTTTCTTT
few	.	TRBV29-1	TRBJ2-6	CSVEDRTAATGANVLTF	TGCAGCGTTGAAGATCGGACAGCTGCAACTGGGGCCAACGTCCTGACTTTC
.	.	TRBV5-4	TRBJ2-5	CASSLDSHPETQYF	TGTGCCAGCAGCTTGGACTCCCACCCGGAGACCCAGTACTTC
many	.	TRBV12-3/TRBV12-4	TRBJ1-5	CASSSDGSINQPQHF	TGTGCCAGCAGTTCGGACGGCTCCATCAATCAGCCCCAGCATTTT
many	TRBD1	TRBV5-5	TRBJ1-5	CASSLGQGRNQPQHF	TGTGCCAGCAGCTTGGGACAGGGGAGAAATCAGCCCCAGCATTTT
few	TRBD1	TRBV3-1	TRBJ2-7	CASSQVGTEEQYF	TGTGCCAGCAGCCAAGTTGGGACAGAAGAGCAGTACTTC
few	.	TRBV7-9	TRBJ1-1	CASNPGPTEAFF	TGTGCCAGCAATCCCGGTCCCACTGAAGCTTTCTTT
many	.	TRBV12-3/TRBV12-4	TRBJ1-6	CAVQAGVNNSPLHF	TGTGCCGTCCAGGCGGGGGTAAATAATTCACCCCTCCACTTT
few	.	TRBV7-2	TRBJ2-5	CASTQRETQYF	TGTGCCAGCACCCAGAGGGAGACCCAGTACTTC
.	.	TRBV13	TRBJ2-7	CASRLAPREEQYF	TGTGCCAGCAGGTTAGCGCCCAGAGAAGAGCAGTACTTC
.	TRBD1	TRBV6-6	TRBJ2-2	CAIHLPAGTGTGELFF	TGTGCCATCCATTTGCCCGCCGGGACAGGGACCGGGGAGCTGTTTTTT
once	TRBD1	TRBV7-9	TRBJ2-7	CASRPWTGGPTYEQYF	TGTGCCAGCAGACCTTGGACAGGGGGCCCTACCTACGAGCAGTACTTC
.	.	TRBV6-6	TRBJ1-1	CASSYLRNQGYTEAFF	TGTGCCAGCAGTTACCTACGGAACCAGGGATATACTGAAGCTTTCTTT
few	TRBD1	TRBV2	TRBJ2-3	CASSVGTGMGSDTQYF	TGTGCCAGCAGTGTCGGGACAGGGATGGGGTCAGATACGCAGTATTTT
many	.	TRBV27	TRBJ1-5	CASSLCSGGSNQPQHF	TGTGCCAGCAGTTTATGTTCCGGGGGGAGTAATCAGCCCCAGCATTTT
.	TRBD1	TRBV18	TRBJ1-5	CASSPRQGGGNQPQHF	TGTGCCAGCTCACCTCGACAGGGAGGTGGCAATCAGCCCCAGCATTTT
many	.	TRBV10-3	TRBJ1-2	CAISEKTEDGYTF	TGTGCCATCAGTGAGAAGACCGAGGATGGCTACACCTTC
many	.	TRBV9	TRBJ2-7	CASSVSGVGEQYF	TGTGCCAGCAGCGTGTCGGGAGTAGGCGAGCAGTACTTC
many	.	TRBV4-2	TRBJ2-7	CASSQDHPSSYEQYF	TGTGCCAGCAGCCAAGATCATCCAAGCTCCTACGAGCAGTACTTC
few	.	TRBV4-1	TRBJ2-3	CASSLTETGSGSITDTQYF	TGCGCCAGCAGCCTCACTGAGACGGGGAGCGGTTCCATCACAGATACGCAGTATTTT
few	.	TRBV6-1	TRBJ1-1	CASRSDWRGRPENTEAFF	TGTGCCAGCAGGTCAGATTGGCGGGGCAGGCCTGAGAACACTGAAGCTTTCTTT
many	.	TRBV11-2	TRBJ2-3	CASSLVGYLTDTQYF	TGTGCCAGCAGCTTAGTTGGTTACCTCACAGATACGCAGTATTTT
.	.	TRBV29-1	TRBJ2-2	CSAQQANTGELFF	TGCAGTGCCCAACAGGCGAACACCGGGGAGCTGTTTTTT
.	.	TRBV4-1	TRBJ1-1	CASSQLRGTEAFF	TGCGCCAGCAGCCAGTTGAGGGGGACTGAAGCTTTCTTT
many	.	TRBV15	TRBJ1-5	CATSRGGGVQPQHF	TGTGCCACCAGCAGAGGGGGAGGGGTTCAGCCCCAGCATTTT
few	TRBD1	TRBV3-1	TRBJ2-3	CASSQDLSQGSTDTQYF	TGTGCCAGCAGCCAAGATCTGTCACAGGGGAGCACAGATACGCAGTATTTT
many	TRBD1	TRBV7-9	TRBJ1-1	CASRWADRAPTEAFF	TGTGCCAGCAGGTGGGCGGACAGGGCACCCACTGAAGCTTTCTTT
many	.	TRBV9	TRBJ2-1	CASSSPGHEQFF	TGTGCCAGCAGCTCCCCGGGGCATGAGCAGTTCTTC
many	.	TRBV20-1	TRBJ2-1	CSAAFSWGSSYNEQFF	TGCAGTGCTGCGTTTTCGTGGGGGAGCTCCTACAATGAGCAGTTCTTC
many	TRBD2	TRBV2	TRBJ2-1	CASSVRTSGGGEQFF	TGTGCCAGCAGTGTCAGGACTAGCGGGGGAGGTGAGCAGTTCTTC
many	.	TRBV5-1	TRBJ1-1	CASSLWGGEISDTEAFF	TGCGCCAGCAGCCTCTGGGGAGGGGAGATCTCGGACACTGAAGCTTTCTTT
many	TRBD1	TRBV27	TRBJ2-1	CASSLAEGAGNEQFF	TGTGCCAGCAGTTTAGCTGAGGGGGCCGGCAATGAGCAGTTCTTC
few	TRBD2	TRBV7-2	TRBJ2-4	CASSLGGSSKNIQYF	TGTGCCAGCAGCTTAGGCGGGAGCTCCAAAAACATTCAGTACTTC
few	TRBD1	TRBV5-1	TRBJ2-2	CASRSGQGGTGELFF	TGCGCCAGCAGATCCGGACAGGGAGGCACCGGGGAGCTGTTTTTT
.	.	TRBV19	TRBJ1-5	CASSITHYSNQPQHF	TGTGCCAGTAGTATAACCCATTATAGCAATCAGCCCCAGCATTTT
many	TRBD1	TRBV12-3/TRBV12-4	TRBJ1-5	CASSPHVGLRGQGQPQHF	TGTGCCAGCAGTCCTCATGTGGGCCTTCGGGGACAGGGCCAGCCCCAGCATTTT
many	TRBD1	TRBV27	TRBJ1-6	CASRLGTGRSSPLHF	TGTGCCAGCAGACTCGGGACAGGAAGGTCCTCACCCCTCCACTTT
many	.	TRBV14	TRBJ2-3	CASSQALVDTQYF	TGTGCCAGCAGCCAAGCACTAGTAGATACGCAGTATTTT
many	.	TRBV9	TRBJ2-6	CASRVARLGANVLTF	TGTGCCAGCAGGGTTGCCCGTCTCGGGGCCAACGTCCTGACTTTC
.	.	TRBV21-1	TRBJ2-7	CASSKRDKYF	TGTGCCAGCAGCAAGAGGGACAAGTACTTC
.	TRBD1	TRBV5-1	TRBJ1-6	CASRQQGENSPLHF	TGCGCCAGCAGACAACAGGGGGAAAATTCACCCCTCCACTTT
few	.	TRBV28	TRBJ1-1	CASSATGLEAFF	TGTGCCAGCAGTGCGACGGGGCTTGAAGCTTTCTTT
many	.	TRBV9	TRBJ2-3	CASSVLSTDTQYF	TGTGCCAGCAGCGTACTTAGCACAGATACGCAGTATTTT
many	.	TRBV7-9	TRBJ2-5	CASSLGQVLQETQYF	TGTGCCAGCAGCTTAGGCCAGGTCCTTCAAGAGACCCAGTACTTC
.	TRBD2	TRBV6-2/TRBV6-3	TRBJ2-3	CASTKGLAAFTDTQYF	TGTGCCAGCACAAAGGGACTAGCGGCCTTCACAGATACGCAGTATTTT
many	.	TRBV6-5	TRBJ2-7	CASSYSAGVGEQYF	TGTGCCAGCAGTTACTCGGCAGGGGTAGGGGAGCAGTACTTC
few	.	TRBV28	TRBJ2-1	CASSLVGAGNEQFF	TGTGCCAGCAGTCTAGTGGGGGCAGGGAATGAGCAGTTCTTC
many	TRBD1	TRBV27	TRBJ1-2	CASSHGQETNYTF	TGTGCCAGCAGTCACGGACAGGAAACAAACTACACCTTC
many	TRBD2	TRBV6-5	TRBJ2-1	CASSYGGLASYNEQFF	TGTGCCAGCAGTTACGGGGGACTAGCGAGCTACAATGAGCAGTTCTTC